Each of the 8 T cell receptor beta chains below was sequenced from the same sample in a study of blood T cell repertoires in COVID-19. Profiled with immunoSEQ multiplex PCR; TCRdb holds only in-frame clones, not every one. Among roughly 67,000 clones listed, about 86% were seen once. The specimen was peripheral blood. These receptors were collected from a man in his fifties with acute or convalescent COVID-19.

As for this clone: This specimen includes other DNA sequences encoding the same CDR3. This rearrangement joins TRBV19 to TRBJ2-7; the match to TRBD2 covers 10 bases. There are 15 residues in the CDR3. Trimming cost V 6 bases and J 5 bases; bases outside gene matches: 10. CDR1 and CDR2 (germline): LNHDA, SQIVND (reference sequence). CDR3 loop: CASRVLAGVSHEQYF. CDR3 DNA sequence: TGTGCCAGTAGAGTCCTAGCGGGAGTAAGTCACGAGCAGTACTTC.

The J gene is TRBJ1-2, the V gene TRBV7-8; 7 bases align to TRBD1. Germline assignment: CDR1 SGHVS and CDR2 FQNEAQ. V lost 4 bases to trimming and J lost 2 bases; unmatched junction nucleotides: 7. The CDR3 contains 15 residues. CDR3 region: CASSSSGTDNYGYTF. CDR3 sequence (DNA): TGTGCCAGCAGCTCTTCCGGGACAGACAACTATGGCTACACCTTC. Combining the CDR3 with reference TRBV7-8 and TRBJ1-2 gives the whole variable domain GAGVSQSPRYKVAKRGQDVALRCDPISGHVSLFWYQQALGQGPEFLTYFQNEAQLDKSGLPSDRFFAERPEGSVSTLKIQRTQQEDSAVYLCASSSSGTDNYGYTFGSGTRLTVV.

The chain joins TRBV28 to TRBJ1-1; TRBD1 is a possible D gene (5 bases). In germline, CDR1 is MDHEN, CDR2 SYDVKM. Trimming stripped 2 bases from V and 1 base from J, with 8 bases between. The CDR3 runs 14 residues. CDR3 DNA sequence: TGTGCCAGCAGTTTAGTCGGGGGGAACACTGAAGCTTTCTTT. It translates to CASSLVGGNTEAFF.

The rearrangement joins TRBV12-5 to TRBJ2-1; no firm D call. From germline, CDR1 is LGHNT and CDR2 FRNRAP. CDR3 length: 12 residues. The V and J ends lost 0 bases and 7 bases respectively, with 4 bases between them. Written as DNA, the CDR3 is TGTGCTAGTGGTTTGGTTTATAATGAGCAGTTCTTC. Its protein is CASGLVYNEQFF.

The chain joins TRBV21-1 to TRBJ2-4; TRBD2, the table's D call, lacks a check against the DNA. TRBV21-1 is described as a pseudogene. The CDR3 sequence is 18 residues long. The CDR3 loop is CASSKGGRRERAKNIQYF. CDR3 nucleotide sequence: TGTGCCAGCAGCAAAGGGGGTAGAAGGGAGAGGGCCAAAAACATTCAGTACTTC.

V and J are TRBV11-2 and TRBJ2-2; 9 nucleotides line up with TRBD2. Per germline, CDR1 SGHAT and CDR2 FQNNGV. V was clipped by 5 bases and J by 6 bases; unmatched bases: 7. This CDR3 contains 15 residues. The CDR3 sequence is CASSVGGGGAGELFF. As DNA, the CDR3 is TGTGCCAGCAGCGTGGGGGGCGGGGGGGCCGGGGAGCTGTTTTTT.

The chain uses TRBV10-1 and TRBJ1-5; D gene unclear. V was pared by 6 bases and J by 4 bases, with 10 bases between. The germline gives CDR1 WNHNN, CDR2 SYGVQD (reference sequence). This CDR3 is built from 13 residues. In DNA, the CDR3 is TGCGCCAGCAGCGCCGGGAGGAATCAGCCCCAGCATTTT. Protein: CASSAGRNQPQHF.

This clone was counted a single time. The chain links TRBV3-1 (or the pseudogene TRBV3-2) to TRBJ2-5; D unresolved. The germline V and J ends were trimmed by 3 bases and 5 bases, with 13 bases remaining between them. The CDR3 covers 14 residues. Germline loops: CDR1 LGHDT, CDR2 YNNKEL (reference sequence). Written as DNA, the CDR3 is TGTGCCAGCAGCCACTATAGCCTGGTGGAGACCCAGTACTTC. Protein product: CASSHYSLVETQYF.